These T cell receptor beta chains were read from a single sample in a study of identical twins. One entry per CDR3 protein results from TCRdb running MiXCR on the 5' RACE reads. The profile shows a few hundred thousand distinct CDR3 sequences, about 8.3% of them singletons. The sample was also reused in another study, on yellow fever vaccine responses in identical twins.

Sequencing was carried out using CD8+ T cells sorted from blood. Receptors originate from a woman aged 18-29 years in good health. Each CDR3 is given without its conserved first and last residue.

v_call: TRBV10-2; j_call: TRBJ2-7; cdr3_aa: ASSSKVSPYEQY
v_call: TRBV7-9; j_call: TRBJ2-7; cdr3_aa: ASSPTAGSYEQY
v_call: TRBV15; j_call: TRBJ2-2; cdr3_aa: ATSLGQRGSGELF
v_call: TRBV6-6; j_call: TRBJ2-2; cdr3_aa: ARPEELF
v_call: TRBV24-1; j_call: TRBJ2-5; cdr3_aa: ATSDYGETQY
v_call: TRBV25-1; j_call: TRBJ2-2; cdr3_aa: ASSVVGAGELF
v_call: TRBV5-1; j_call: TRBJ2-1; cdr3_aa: ASSVNRYNEQF
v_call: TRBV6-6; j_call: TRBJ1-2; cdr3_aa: ASSYSFQDIF
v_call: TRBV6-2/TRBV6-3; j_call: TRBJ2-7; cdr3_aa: ASTFHPGSYEQY
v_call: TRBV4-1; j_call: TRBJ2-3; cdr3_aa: ASSQTTGQGTDTQY
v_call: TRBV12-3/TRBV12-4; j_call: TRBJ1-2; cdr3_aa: ASSFQGGYYGYT
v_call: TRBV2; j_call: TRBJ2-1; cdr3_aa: ASSERRTSVYNEQF
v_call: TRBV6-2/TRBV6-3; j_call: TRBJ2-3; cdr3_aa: ASSATSLDTQY
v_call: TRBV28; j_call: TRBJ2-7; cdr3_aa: ASSIGFYEQY
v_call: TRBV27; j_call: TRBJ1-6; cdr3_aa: ASSPPRQTYNSPLH
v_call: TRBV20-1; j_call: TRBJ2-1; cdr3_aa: SARDAAGLAGDYNEQF
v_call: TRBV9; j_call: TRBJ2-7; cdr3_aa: ASSVGTSGVGQY
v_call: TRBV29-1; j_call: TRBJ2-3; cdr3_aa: SVEDLEPKNTDTQY
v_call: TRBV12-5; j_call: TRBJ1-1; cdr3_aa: ASGLGTGFGTEAF
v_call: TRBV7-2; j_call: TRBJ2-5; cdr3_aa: ASSLSGGPQETQY
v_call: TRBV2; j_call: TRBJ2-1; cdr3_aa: ASSETGGTSQF
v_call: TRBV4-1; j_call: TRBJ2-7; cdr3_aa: ASSQRSGGGDEQY
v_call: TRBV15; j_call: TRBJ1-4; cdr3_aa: ATSNSGDNEKLF
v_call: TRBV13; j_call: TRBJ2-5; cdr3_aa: ASSGGWGETQY
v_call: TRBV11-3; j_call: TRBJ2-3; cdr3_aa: ASSFRGRGRQGTQY
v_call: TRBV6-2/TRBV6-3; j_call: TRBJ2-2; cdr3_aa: ASSYSENTGELF
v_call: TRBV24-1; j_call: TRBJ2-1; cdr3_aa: ATSDPQGQSYNEQF
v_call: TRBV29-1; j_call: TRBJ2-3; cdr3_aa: SVGPSTDTQY
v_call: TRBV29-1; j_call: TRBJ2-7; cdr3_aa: SVRDPTHYYEQY